The 11 T cell receptor beta chains given below trace back to one sample, sequenced in a study of CD8 T cells in ankylosing spondylitis. Their cognate antigens are unknown. Using its own MiXCR run on the 5' RACE reads, TCRdb lists one record per CDR3 protein. The sample yields fewer than 550,000 distinct CDR3 sequences, 5.3% seen once. Study-level findings and limits: Blood of patients with ankylosing spondylitis appeared to be characterized by a TCR beta motif of eight or nine highly homologous variants.

The sequenced sample consisted of blood, either unsorted or a sorted T cell fraction (not recorded which). All receptors come from a male donor with ankylosing spondylitis.

This clonotype appeared many times. The chain uses TRBV29-1 and TRBJ2-3; 12 bases map to TRBD2. This CDR3 has 14 residues. Trimming removed 4 bases from V and 5 bases from J; junction bases left unmatched: 4. Per germline, CDR1 SQVTM and CDR2 ANQGSEA. In DNA form, the CDR3 reads TGCAGCGTTGTCTTGGGACTAGCGGGAGATACGCAGTATTTT. Protein product: CSVVLGLAGDTQYF.

This clonotype was seen many times. The chain carries TRBV5-1 and TRBJ1-1; D perhaps matches TRBD1 (5 bases). V lost 2 bases to trimming and J lost 1 base, with 9 bases between them. Germline V CDR1 and CDR2: SGHRS, YFSETQ. This CDR3 region has 14 residues. The CDR3 bases are TGCGCCAGCAGCTTCTCTCAGGGGAACACTGAAGCTTTCTTT. Protein product: CASSFSQGNTEAFF.

This clonotype came up many times. This chain uses TRBV20-1 with TRBJ2-5, with D tentatively TRBD2 (6 bases). The CDR3 loop spans 17 amino acids. Germline V CDR1 and CDR2: DFQATT, SNEGSKA (reference sequence). Deletions cut 3 bases from V and 5 bases from J, with 25 bases between. The CDR3 region is CSASPDSPSSVPETQYF. As DNA, the CDR3 is TGCAGTGCTAGCCCAGACTCTCCTTCTAGCGTTCCCGAGACCCAGTACTTC.

The table lists this clonotype with many counts. V and J are TRBV29-1 and TRBJ1-1, with a tentative D call TRBD1 (6 bases). CDR1 SQVTM and CDR2 ANQGSEA come from the germline V gene. This CDR3 contains 13 residues. V lost 5 bases and J 10 bases, leaving 20 bases between the germline ends. The CDR3: CSVRGQMMIGAFF. Written as DNA, the CDR3 is TGCAGCGTTCGAGGACAGATGATGATAGGAGCTTTCTTT.

This clonotype was detected ten times or more. CDR3 nucleotide sequence: TGTGCCAGCAGTCCCCCCGGATTGGTGCAGCCCCAGCATTTT. It yields the protein CASSPPGLVQPQHF. V and J are TRBV28 and TRBJ1-5; D gene uncertain. CDR1 is MDHEN and CDR2 is SYDVKM in the germline V gene. Trimming left V 5 bases short and J 7 bases short, with 15 bases between. The CDR3 has 14 amino acids.

The chain links TRBV5-1 to TRBJ2-5, with TRBD1 as a possible D gene (6 bases). With 4 bases removed from V and 2 bases from J, the gap between germline ends came to 12 bases. The CDR3 spans 14 residues. Germline-derived CDR1 and CDR2 are SGHRS and YFSETQ. CDR3 nucleotide sequence: TGCGCCAGCAGCGGTGGACAGCCTCAAGAGACCCAGTACTTC. Encoded protein: CASSGGQPQETQYF.

This clonotype appeared many times. The CDR3 bases are TGCGCCAGCAGCCCGTGGCTAGGGCTTGCCAAAAACATTCAGTACTTC. Its protein product is CASSPWLGLAKNIQYF. The chain carries TRBV5-1 and TRBJ2-4; the D is unclear. CDR1 SGHRS and CDR2 YFSETQ come from the germline V gene. Trimming took 4 bases from V and 1 from J, leaving 15 bases between them. CDR3 length equals 16 residues.

The rearrangement links TRBV29-1 to TRBJ1-1; 9 bases agree with TRBD1. CDR1 and CDR2 from the germline V gene are SQVTM and ANQGSEA. V gave up 7 bases and J gave up 5 bases; unmatched junction bases: 5. The CDR3 runs 12 residues. CDR3 region: CSAGQGWTEAFF. DNA of the CDR3: TGCAGCGCCGGACAGGGGTGGACTGAAGCTTTCTTT.

This clonotype was detected ten times or more. Written as DNA, the CDR3 is TGCAGTGCTAAGGCGGGGGAATGGGGCACAGATACGCAGTATTTT. This encodes CSAKAGEWGTDTQYF. The chain uses TRBV20-1 and TRBJ2-3, with TRBD2 identical over 7 bases. With 4 bases clipped from V and 1 base from J, the junction kept 8 bases outside the gene matches. Germline CDR1 and CDR2: DFQATT and SNEGSKA (reference sequence). The CDR3 spans 15 residues.

The genes are TRBV7-6 and TRBJ2-7; 10 bases are shared with TRBD2. Germline values: CDR1 SGHVS, CDR2 FNYEAQ. This CDR3 has 15 residues. J lost 3 bases, V lost 5 bases, and 7 bases had no gene match. Here the CDR3 reads CASSEGGLAIYEQYF. As DNA, the CDR3 is TGTGCCAGCAGCGAGGGGGGACTAGCGATCTACGAGCAGTACTTC. The full variable domain, with the rest looked up from reference TRBV7-6 and TRBJ2-7, is GAGVSQSPRYKVTKRGQDVALRCDPISGHVSLYWYRQALGQGPEFLTYFNYEAQQDKSGLPNDRFSAERPEGSISTLTIQRTEQRDSAMYRCASSEGGLAIYEQYFGPGTRLTVT.

This clonotype showed up just a few times. The V gene is TRBV7-9, the J gene TRBJ2-7, with TRBD1 matching over 9 bases. CDR3 length equals 16 residues. Germline CDR1 is SEHNR and CDR2 is FQNEAQ (reference sequence). With V trimmed by 5 bases and J by 4 bases, 12 bases remained unmatched. CDR3 sequence (DNA): TGTGCCAGCAGCCCCGGGACAGGGATATTTCCGTACGAGCAGTACTTC. Residues: CASSPGTGIFPYEQYF.